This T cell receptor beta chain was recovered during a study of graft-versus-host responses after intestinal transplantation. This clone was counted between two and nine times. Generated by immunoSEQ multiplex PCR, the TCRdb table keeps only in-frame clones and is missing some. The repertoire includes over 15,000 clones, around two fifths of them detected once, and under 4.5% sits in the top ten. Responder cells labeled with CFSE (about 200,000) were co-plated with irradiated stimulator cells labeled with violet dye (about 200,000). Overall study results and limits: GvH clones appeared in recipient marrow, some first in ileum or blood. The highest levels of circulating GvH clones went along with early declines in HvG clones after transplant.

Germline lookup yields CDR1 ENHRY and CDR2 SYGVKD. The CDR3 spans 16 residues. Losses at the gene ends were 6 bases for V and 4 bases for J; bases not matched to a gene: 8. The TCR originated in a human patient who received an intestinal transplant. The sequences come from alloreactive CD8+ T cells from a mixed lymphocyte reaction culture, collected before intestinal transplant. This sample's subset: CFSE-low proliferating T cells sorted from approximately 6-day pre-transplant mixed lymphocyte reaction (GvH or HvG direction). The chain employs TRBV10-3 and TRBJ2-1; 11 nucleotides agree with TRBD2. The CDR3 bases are TGTGCCATCAGCGCCGGGGCTAGCGGGAGGTACAATGAGCAGTTCTTC. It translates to CAISAGASGRYNEQFF.